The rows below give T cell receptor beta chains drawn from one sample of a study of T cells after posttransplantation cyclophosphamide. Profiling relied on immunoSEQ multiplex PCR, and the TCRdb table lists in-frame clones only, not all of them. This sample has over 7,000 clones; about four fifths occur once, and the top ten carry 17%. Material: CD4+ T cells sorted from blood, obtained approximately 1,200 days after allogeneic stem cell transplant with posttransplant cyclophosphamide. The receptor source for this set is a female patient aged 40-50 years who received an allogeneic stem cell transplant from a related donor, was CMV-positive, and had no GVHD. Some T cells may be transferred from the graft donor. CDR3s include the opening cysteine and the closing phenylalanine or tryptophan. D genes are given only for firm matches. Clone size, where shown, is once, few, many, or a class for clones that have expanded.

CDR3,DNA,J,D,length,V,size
CASSLGGSETQYF,TGTGCCAGCAGCTTGGGGGGCAGTGAGACCCAGTACTTC,TRBJ2-5,-,13,TRBV5-4,once
CSVAGQAGSPLHF,TGCAGCGTTGCTGGACAGGCGGGATCACCCCTCCACTTT,TRBJ1-6,TRBD1,13,TRBV29-1,-
CASSYPAGVDEQYF,TGTGCCAGCAGTTATCCCGCAGGGGTCGACGAGCAGTACTTC,TRBJ2-7,-,14,TRBV6-6,-
CASSRPGGRSTSTDTQYF,TGCGCCAGCAGCCGACCGGGGGGGCGATCCACTAGCACAGATACGCAGTATTTT,TRBJ2-3,TRBD2,18,TRBV4-1,-
CASSLLGGNTEAFF,TGTGCCAGCAGTTTATTGGGGGGGAACACTGAAGCTTTCTTT,TRBJ1-1,-,14,TRBV27,-
CASSKGRDSSPLHF,TGTGCCAGCAGTAAAGGCAGGGACAGCTCACCCCTCCACTTT,TRBJ1-6,TRBD1,14,TRBV6-5,-
CASSLKTGANEQYF,TGTGCCAGCTCACTAAAGACAGGGGCCAACGAGCAGTACTTC,TRBJ2-7,TRBD1,14,TRBV18,once
CASSLESGVLNYGYTF,TGTGCCAGCTCACTCGAAAGTGGAGTTCTTAACTATGGCTACACCTTC,TRBJ1-2,-,16,TRBV18,-
CASSLSGNEQYF,TGCGCCAGCAGCTTGTCAGGAAACGAGCAGTACTTC,TRBJ2-7,-,12,TRBV5-1,-
CASSLVQVLTTGELFF,TGTGCCAGCTCACTTGTACAGGTCCTCACGACCGGGGAGCTGTTTTTT,TRBJ2-2,-,16,TRBV18,-
CASSLRRGRGIGGAFF,TGTGCCAGCAGCCTGAGGAGGGGGCGCGGGATAGGAGGAGCTTTCTTT,TRBJ1-1,TRBD1,16,TRBV5-6,-
CASSISTGGKNQPQHF,TGTGCCAGTAGTATCTCTACAGGGGGCAAAAATCAGCCCCAGCATTTT,TRBJ1-5,TRBD1,16,TRBV19,-
CASSFDGQGYGYTF,TGCGCCAGCAGCTTTGATGGACAGGGCTATGGCTACACCTTC,TRBJ1-2,TRBD1,14,TRBV5-1,-
CASSVGQGRNYGYTF,TGTGCCAGCAGCGTAGGACAGGGGAGGAACTATGGCTACACCTTC,TRBJ1-2,TRBD1,15,TRBV9,-
CARGSGNNNSPLHF,TGTGCCAGGGGCTCCGGGAACAATAATTCACCCCTCCACTTT,TRBJ1-6,-,14,TRBV2,-
CASRGQYNSPLHF,TGTGCCAGCAGAGGACAGTATAATTCCCCCCTCCACTTT,TRBJ1-6,-,13,TRBV19,-
CASNSRRGILNEQFF,TGTGCCAGCAACTCTAGGAGGGGCATCCTTAATGAGCAGTTCTTC,TRBJ2-1,-,15,TRBV28,-
CASSLQGSLAEAFF,TGCGCCAGCAGCCTACAGGGGTCGCTGGCTGAAGCTTTCTTT,TRBJ1-1,TRBD1,14,TRBV4-1,-
CASRDYYNEQFF,TGTGCCAGTCGGGACTACTACAATGAGCAGTTCTTC,TRBJ2-1,TRBD2,12,TRBV7-6,-
CASSFTGINQPQHF,TGTGCCAGCAGCTTTACAGGGATCAATCAGCCCCAGCATTTT,TRBJ1-5,-,14,TRBV7-8,few
CASSPGGTHYEQYF,TGTGCCAGCAGTCCTGGGGGGACTCACTACGAGCAGTACTTC,TRBJ2-7,-,14,TRBV6-5,-
CASSPITGVKTPLHF,TGTGCCAGCAGCCCCATCACAGGGGTGAAGACCCCCCTCCACTTT,TRBJ1-6,TRBD1,15,TRBV28,-
CASSGSGRGTEAFF,TGTGCCAGCAGTGGGAGCGGGAGGGGCACTGAAGCTTTCTTT,TRBJ1-1,-,14,TRBV28,-
CASSPPGVTEAFF,TGTGCCAGCTCACCGCCAGGGGTCACTGAAGCTTTCTTT,TRBJ1-1,-,13,TRBV18,-
CASSLSPPGGFGMGEQFF,TGTGCCAGCAGCTTAAGCCCCCCAGGGGGATTTGGGATGGGTGAGCAGTTCTTC,TRBJ2-1,TRBD1,18,TRBV7-2,-
CASSSTGDAYEQYF,TGCGCCAGCAGCTCGACAGGGGACGCCTACGAGCAGTACTTC,TRBJ2-7,TRBD1,14,TRBV5-1,-